Sequencing of this T cell receptor beta chain was carried out in a study of cytomegalovirus exposure and HLA in healthy donors. Study-level points and caveats: Presence/absence analyses rested on an assumption that sequencing depth was roughly uniform across donors.

Trimming took off 0 bases at V and 0 bases at J, with 8 bases between the two ends. This CDR3 comprises 16 residues. Germline lookup yields CDR1 MGHRA and CDR2 YSYEKL. A remark on this clone: The target antigen is unknown.

PCR amplification relied on 60 Vbeta primers (plus 13 Jbeta primers). Assay: immunoSEQ multiplex PCR; the TCRdb copy retains only in-frame clones and omits some. The sample records fewer than 140,000 clones, around 70% being singletons. Sequences were obtained from PBMCs. The receptor comes from a boy aged 5-17 years in good health and CMV-seronegative. This chain links TRBV4-1 with TRBJ1-4; unclear D gene. CDR3 in amino acids: CASSQDPPATNEKLFF. The CDR3, as DNA: TGCGCCAGCAGCCAAGATCCCCCAGCAACTAATGAAAAACTGTTTTTT.